This is a list of T cell receptor beta chains from one sample in a study of blood T cell repertoires in COVID-19. This table comes from immunoSEQ multiplex PCR, and its TCRdb copy is limited to in-frame clones, with some not included. The sample carries over 120,000 clones, roughly 89% recorded once. Sequenced: peripheral blood. The receptors stem from a man in his sixties with active or convalescent COVID-19. Both conserved end residues are part of each CDR3. D genes are given only for firm matches. For some rows the clone size is stated as once, few or many, or as a class when expanded; others skip it.

d_call,j_call,v_call,clone_size,cdr3_nt,cdr3_aa
.,TRBJ2-7,TRBV4-1,.,TGCGCCAGCAGCTTCCGGGAAGGGGGGGCCTACGAGCAGTACTTC,CASSFREGGAYEQYF
TRBD2,TRBJ2-5,TRBV4-2,.,TGTGCCAGCAGCCAACTCCGACTAGCGGGGGGGCCGAGGGAGACCCAGTACTTC,CASSQLRLAGGPRETQYF
TRBD1,TRBJ2-7,TRBV30,.,TGTGCCTGCGCCCGGGGACAGGCCTACGAGCAGTACTTC,CACARGQAYEQYF
TRBD2,TRBJ2-5,TRBV13,.,TGTGCCAGCAGCTTAAAGCTAGCGGGAGGAGGAGAGACCCAGTACTTC,CASSLKLAGGGETQYF
TRBD2,TRBJ2-7,TRBV28,once,TGTGCCAGCAGTACCCCGGGAGGCTCCTACGAGCAGTACTTC,CASSTPGGSYEQYF
.,TRBJ1-3,TRBV5-6,.,TGTGCCAGCAGCACCTACCCAGGGGCTGGAAACACCATATATTTT,CASSTYPGAGNTIYF
.,TRBJ1-2,TRBV9,.,TGTGCCAGCAGCGTCCCTGGGGGGTTTGGCTACACCTTC,CASSVPGGFGYTF
.,TRBJ1-1,TRBV12-3/TRBV12-4,.,TGTGCCAGCAGAGGCAGGGTGGACACTGAAGCTTTCTTT,CASRGRVDTEAFF
TRBD1,TRBJ2-7,TRBV29-1,.,TGCAGCGTTGAAGTTAGGGACAGACACCACGAGGGCTACGAGCAGTACTTC,CSVEVRDRHHEGYEQYF
TRBD1,TRBJ1-5,TRBV2,.,TGTGCCAGCAGCAGACTGTCCTCGGGACAGGGAAATCAGCCCCAGCATTTT,CASSRLSSGQGNQPQHF
.,TRBJ2-2,TRBV27,.,TGTGCCAGCAGAAAGCTCGGGGTCACCGGGGAGCTGTTTTTT,CASRKLGVTGELFF
.,TRBJ2-7,TRBV4-3,.,TGCGCCAGCAGCCAAGCCTACGACGCTATGGGCAGAGAGCAGTACTTC,CASSQAYDAMGREQYF
TRBD2,TRBJ2-3,TRBV7-2,.,TGTGCCAGCAGCTTTTCGACTAGCGGGGGTTTAACAGATACGCAGTATTTT,CASSFSTSGGLTDTQYF